What follows is one T cell receptor (beta chain) and its context. The record originates from a study of cytomegalovirus exposure and HLA in healthy donors. Clones were read by immunoSEQ multiplex PCR, and TCRdb kept only the in-frame ones, dropping some. Seen here are 140,000 or so clones, around 90% observed once, and the top ten hold less than 5.5%. CDR1 and CDR2 (germline): SGHTA, FQGTGA. V was clipped by 5 bases and J by 3 bases; unmatched bases: 3. The CDR3 sequence is 15 residues long. Sequenced: PBMCs. The chain joins TRBV7-3 to TRBJ2-2; TRBD1 matches at 10 bases. The TCR originated in a man between 18 and 29 years old in good health and CMV-seropositive. The CDR3 sequence is CASSLGQGDTGELFF. CDR3 coding DNA: TGTGCCAGCAGCCTCGGACAGGGGGACACCGGGGAGCTGTTTTTT.